A selection of T cell receptor beta chains follows, all from one sample in a study of T cells in Graves' hyperthyroidism and ophthalmopathy. In TCRdb, the multiplex PCR reads were re-called with MiXCR into one record per CDR3 protein. Of 550,000 to 800,000 distinct CDR3 sequences in the sample, about 18% are singletons; the top ten hold 15% to 18%. Material for sequencing was blood. Receptors were obtained from a man aged 50 to 60 with Graves' hyperthyroidism. The conserved cysteine and the conserved F or W are not part of the CDR3 here.

j_gene,v_gene,CDR3aa
TRBJ2-4,TRBV7-9,ASSFGSGTLKNIQY
TRBJ2-5,TRBV28,AGSLWLSIGTGLGKTQY
TRBJ1-5,TRBV12-3/TRBV12-4,ASSFAERNQPQH
TRBJ2-1,TRBV19,ASSAGLGSHEQF
TRBJ2-1,TRBV3-1,ASRTARGGGEQF
TRBJ2-7,TRBV7-9,ASSSQKAGDYEQY
TRBJ2-7,TRBV6-2/TRBV6-3,ASSPGSGTTYEQY
TRBJ2-1,TRBV7-6,ASSLAPGERDNNEQF
TRBJ2-7,TRBV5-1,ASSRLPGLAGAEQY
TRBJ2-1,TRBV10-1,ASSGVLAGDYNEQF
TRBJ2-7,TRBV6-2/TRBV6-3,ASRDPGLVVYEQY
TRBJ2-7,TRBV11-2,ASSLVYFSSYEQY
TRBJ2-1,TRBV11-2,ASSRPRDTGNDNEQF
TRBJ1-1,TRBV18,ASSPPQPRNTEAF
TRBJ2-7,TRBV11-2,ASRTSGRGSYEQY
TRBJ2-2,TRBV12-3/TRBV12-4,ASSLSGQPTGELF
TRBJ1-5,TRBV19,ASSPYRVGIRDRDLKYQPQH
TRBJ2-2,TRBV2,ASSEALRGAGELF
TRBJ1-2,TRBV28,ASSSPETYNYGYT
TRBJ2-1,TRBV7-3,ASSLTGGSRDEQF
TRBJ2-1,TRBV7-9,ASSLQTGRSSYNEQF
TRBJ1-6,TRBV20-1,SARTDSQPFHPLH
TRBJ1-1,TRBV28,ASSSEPGGDTEAF
TRBJ2-7,TRBV7-2,ASSLAMGVNEQY
TRBJ2-2,TRBV2,SCRELANTGELF
TRBJ2-3,TRBV5-1,ASSRGRSGSLTDTQY
TRBJ1-2,TRBV5-1,ASRSSGYSGYT
TRBJ1-1,TRBV5-1,ASSLEGQATEAF
TRBJ2-7,TRBV12-3/TRBV12-4,ASSLVVGEQY
TRBJ2-5,TRBV7-2,ASSTWPGHPN
TRBJ2-7,TRBV20-1,SARDLISGSDEQY
TRBJ1-2,TRBV20-1,SARRDRRHGYT
TRBJ2-5,TRBV5-1,ASSSPGLAGGGETQY
TRBJ1-3,TRBV16,ASSYTRVSGNTIY
TRBJ1-5,TRBV6-2/TRBV6-3,ASSYFPSNQPQH
TRBJ2-6,TRBV2,ASKASLTPGANVLT
TRBJ2-1,TRBV5-5,ASSSRGLAGEFSYNEQF
TRBJ2-1,TRBV2,ASSGDPGSYNEQF
TRBJ1-2,TRBV14,ASSQNVQGVGYT
TRBJ2-1,TRBV12-3/TRBV12-4,ASGTSGREQF